The 23 T cell receptor beta chains listed next were all sequenced from one sample in a study of shared clonotypes between healthy human individuals. The method was immunoSEQ multiplex PCR; TCRdb's version includes in-frame clones alone and lacks a portion of them. Here the sample spans 2 million to 3 million clones, over 85% being singletons. The specimen was naive CD4+ T cells sorted from blood. Stated subset: CD45RA+ positively selected. The origin of the receptors is a man aged 18 to 35 in good health.

The V gene is TRBV5-1, the J gene TRBJ1-1; TRBD1 agrees at 10 bases. The CDR3 spans 16 residues. Losses at the gene ends were 0 bases for V and 4 bases for J; bases not matched to a gene: 6. Germline CDR1 reads SGHRS; CDR2 reads YFSETQ. The DNA for the CDR3 is TGCGCCAGCAGCTTGGGACAGGGGGCCGGGAGCACTGAAGCTTTCTTT. Translated, it gives CASSLGQGAGSTEAFF.

Of note for this clone: Within the sample, other DNA sequences also encode this same CDR3. The chain has TRBV7-2 and TRBJ1-4, with D possibly matching TRBD1 (5 bases). This CDR3 is built from 15 residues. The germline V gene encodes CDR1 SGHTA and CDR2 FQGNSA. The V end was cut by 0 bases, the J end by 8 bases, with 13 bases between. CDR3: CASSLAAGLGEKLFF. The CDR3 bases are TGTGCCAGCAGCTTAGCGGCAGGGTTAGGAGAAAAACTGTTTTTT.

This clone was detected only once. CDR3 amino acids: CASSLSGAGGTEAFF. CDR3 bases: TGTGCCAGCAGCTTAAGCGGGGCAGGAGGGACTGAAGCTTTCTTT. This chain links TRBV11-2 with TRBJ1-1, with D possibly being TRBD1 (5 bases). CDR3 size: 15 residues. Per the germline V gene, CDR1 is SGHAT and CDR2 is FQNNGV. Between the trimmed V and J ends, which lost 2 bases and 5 bases, there was a span of 15 bases.

V is TRBV7-6 and J is TRBJ1-2; D is undetermined. CDR1 is SGHVS, CDR2 FNYEAQ, per germline. This CDR3 spans 12 amino acids. V was shortened by 1 base and J by 3 bases, with 3 bases between the two germline ends. Written as DNA, the CDR3 is TGTGCCAGCAGCTTAGGGCACTATGGCTACACCTTC. Its translation: CASSLGHYGYTF.

CDR3 in amino acids: CASSFLAGEPVLASGANVLTF. In DNA form, the CDR3 reads TGTGCCAGCAGCTTCCTAGCGGGGGAGCCAGTCTTGGCCTCTGGGGCCAACGTCCTGACTTTC. The chain is built from TRBV7-8 and TRBJ2-6; 10 bases map to TRBD2. Germline V CDR1 and CDR2: SGHVS, FQNEAQ. The junction had 14 bases not matched to a gene; V was cut back by 3 bases and J by 0 bases. The CDR3 totals 21 residues.

With regard to this clone: The identical CDR3 is also encoded by other nucleotide sequences in the sample. V usage is TRBV5-4 and J usage is TRBJ1-1; D is possibly TRBD1 (6 bases). This CDR3 has 15 residues. CDR1 is SGHNT and CDR2 is YYREEE in the germline V gene (reference sequence). The germline V and J ends were trimmed by 0 bases and 5 bases, with 14 bases remaining between them. The CDR3 protein is CASSLGGQGGTEAFF. The CDR3 DNA reads as TGTGCCAGCAGCTTGGGGGGGCAGGGAGGGACTGAAGCTTTCTTT.

To note about this clone: Different DNA sequences within this sample yield the same CDR3. The chain links TRBV7-9 to TRBJ1-3; 7 nucleotides align to TRBD1. The CDR3 covers 13 residues. V was pared by 6 bases and J by 4 bases, with 3 bases of the junction left unmatched. Germline CDR1 SEHNR, CDR2 FQNEAQ (reference sequence). CDR3 coding DNA: TGTGCCAGCAGGGAGGGGGCAGGAAACACCATATATTTT. As protein: CASREGAGNTIYF.

This chain connects TRBV18 to TRBJ2-7, with 7 bases fitting TRBD2. Germline loops: CDR1 KGHSH, CDR2 LQKENI. Trimming took 7 bases from V and 3 from J; bases not matched to a gene: 9. The CDR3 has 14 amino acids. The CDR3 DNA reads TGTGCCAGCTGGGGGGGGAGAGCTGGCTACGAGCAGTACTTC. Amino acid sequence: CASWGGRAGYEQYF.

CDR3 in DNA: TGTGCCAGCAGCAGGACAATAGATGGCTACACCTTC. This codes for CASSRTIDGYTF. The gene calls are TRBV7-9 and TRBJ1-2; perhaps TRBD1 as D (5 bases). V lost 5 bases to trimming and J lost 6 bases, with 10 bases between them. Per germline, CDR1 SEHNR and CDR2 FQNEAQ (reference sequence). The CDR3 extends over 12 amino acids. The variable domain in full, with the rest retrieved from reference TRBV7-9 and TRBJ1-2, is DTGVSQNPRHKITKRGQNVTFRCDPISEHNRLYWYRQTLGQGPEFLTYFQNEAQLEKSRLLSDRFSAERPKGSFSTLEIQRTEQGDSAMYLCASSRTIDGYTFGSGTRLTVV.

A single count supports this clone. Distinct nucleotide sequences in the sample also encode this CDR3. The gene calls are TRBV2 and TRBJ2-7; 7 bases fit TRBD1. The V gene's germline CDR1 is SNHLY and CDR2 FYNNEI. Germline trimming cut 8 bases from V and 0 bases from J; bases unmatched to any gene: 1. CDR3 length: 12 residues. In DNA form, the CDR3 reads TGTGCCAGCCGGACAGGCTCCTACGAGCAGTACTTC. It codes for CASRTGSYEQYF.

This clone showed up just once. CDR3 coding DNA: TGTGCCAGCAGCTTGTTAACGGTGAGCACAGATACGCAGTATTTT. It codes for CASSLLTVSTDTQYF. V and J are TRBV5-6 and TRBJ2-3; D not resolved. The CDR3 extends over 15 amino acids. V was clipped by 1 base and J by 0 bases, with 9 bases between them. Germline assignment: CDR1 SGHDT and CDR2 YYEEEE.

This clone appeared a few times. The chain is built from TRBV10-3 and TRBJ1-6; the D gene is possibly TRBD1 (6 bases). Germline CDR1 ENHRY, CDR2 SYGVKD. The V end was cut by 6 bases, the J end by 6 bases, with 15 bases between. The CDR3 runs to 15 residues. Written as DNA, the CDR3 is TGTGCCATCAGCTCAGGGGATTTCGGTAATTCACCCCTCCACTTT. Translating gives CAISSGDFGNSPLHF.

This clone was seen once. The chain recombines TRBV7-8 with TRBJ1-2; D unclear. CDR3 size: 15 residues. The ends were cut back, 4 bases at V and 2 bases at J, with 14 bases in the middle. Germline loops: CDR1 SGHVS, CDR2 FQNEAQ. The CDR3 DNA reads as TGTGCCAGCAGCTCTCCCGAGCGGGGAAACTATGGCTACACCTTC. Its translation: CASSSPERGNYGYTF.

This clone occurred once. Other DNA sequences from this sample encode an identical CDR3 as well. V and J are TRBV7-9 and TRBJ1-1; tentatively, D is TRBD1 (6 bases). CDR1 and CDR2 from the germline V gene are SEHNR and FQNEAQ (reference sequence). The V end was cut by 1 base, the J end by 4 bases, with 7 bases between. The CDR3 extends over 13 amino acids. The CDR3 protein is CASSLGTATEAFF. CDR3 nucleotide sequence: TGTGCCAGCAGCTTAGGGACAGCCACTGAAGCTTTCTTT.

This clone was detected once. The CDR3 nucleotides are TGTGCCAGCAGTGAAATCCCCTGGACAGGGCAAGAGACCCAGTACTTC. It yields the protein CASSEIPWTGQETQYF. V gene TRBV6-1 combines with J gene TRBJ2-5, with 8 nucleotides matching TRBD1. CDR3 length: 16 amino acids. Germline CDR1 and CDR2: MNHNS and SASEGT. V shed 2 bases, J shed 2 bases, and the junction held 7 bases outside the gene matches.

The rearrangement joins TRBV2 to TRBJ2-7, with 10 bases aligning to TRBD1. The CDR3 consists of 14 residues. Per germline, CDR1 SNHLY and CDR2 FYNNEI. V lost 7 bases and J lost 3; bases outside the gene matches: 6. DNA for the CDR3: TGTGCCAGCAATCCCGGACAGGGGGACTACGAGCAGTACTTC. Translation gives CASNPGQGDYEQYF.

The V and J genes are TRBV9 and TRBJ2-3; D is unclear. V was pared by 3 bases and J by 4 bases, with 12 bases between. Germline loops: CDR1 SGDLS, CDR2 YYNGEE. This CDR3 has 14 residues. CDR3 region: CASSGGPGPDTQYF. In DNA form, the CDR3 reads TGTGCCAGCAGCGGCGGACCTGGGCCAGATACGCAGTATTTT.

The V gene is TRBV28, the J gene TRBJ2-2; D possibly uses TRBD1 or TRBD2 (5 bases each). Germline CDR1 MDHEN, CDR2 SYDVKM. Trimming removed 7 bases from V and 4 bases from J, with 19 bases in between. This CDR3 comprises 16 residues. The CDR3 coding sequence is TGTGCCAGCACCAAACCCATGCCAGGGAGCACCGGGGAGCTGTTTTTT. Translation: CASTKPMPGSTGELFF.

This chain connects TRBV6-5 to TRBJ1-1, with TRBD1 matching over 9 bases. The CDR3 is 15 amino acids. CDR1 MNHEY and CDR2 SVGAGI come from the germline V gene. V was pared by 6 bases and J by 6 bases, with 11 bases of the junction left unmatched. The CDR3 protein is CASRFLDRGSAEAFF. DNA of the CDR3: TGTGCCAGCAGGTTTCTTGACAGGGGGTCAGCTGAAGCTTTCTTT.

Written as DNA, the CDR3 is TGTGCCAGCAGCCAGGGAACCGGGGAGCTGTTTTTT. Its translation is CASSQGTGELFF. The V and J genes are TRBV6-6 and TRBJ2-2; D perhaps matches TRBD1 (5 bases). V lost 6 bases, J lost 5 bases, and 7 bases lay in between. Germline CDR1 MNHNY, CDR2 SVGAGI (reference sequence). The CDR3 has 12 residues.

The rearrangement joins TRBV19 to TRBJ2-2; D is ambiguous. This CDR3 contains 12 residues. The germline CDR1 and CDR2 sequences are LNHDA and SQIVND (reference sequence). Deletions cut 3 bases from V and 6 bases from J, with 5 bases between. The DNA for the CDR3 is TGTGCCAGTAGTATTTATCCCGGGGAGCTGTTTTTT. It yields the protein CASSIYPGELFF.

This chain connects TRBV6-5 to TRBJ1-1; no firm D call. Trimming stripped 2 bases from V and 1 base from J, with 14 bases between. This CDR3 has 16 amino acids. In germline, CDR1 is MNHEY, CDR2 SVGAGI. The CDR3, as DNA: TGTGCCAGCAGTTACCACTCTTGGACGGGGAACACTGAAGCTTTCTTT. Translation gives CASSYHSWTGNTEAFF.

This chain uses TRBV29-1 with TRBJ1-4; a weak D match, TRBD1 (6 bases). The CDR3 is 14 residues long. From germline, CDR1 is SQVTM and CDR2 ANQGSEA. The V and J ends lost 2 bases and 8 bases respectively, with 15 bases between them. The CDR3 DNA reads TGCAGCGTTGAATTGGCGACAGGCGGGGAAAAACTGTTTTTT. It yields the protein CSVELATGGEKLFF.